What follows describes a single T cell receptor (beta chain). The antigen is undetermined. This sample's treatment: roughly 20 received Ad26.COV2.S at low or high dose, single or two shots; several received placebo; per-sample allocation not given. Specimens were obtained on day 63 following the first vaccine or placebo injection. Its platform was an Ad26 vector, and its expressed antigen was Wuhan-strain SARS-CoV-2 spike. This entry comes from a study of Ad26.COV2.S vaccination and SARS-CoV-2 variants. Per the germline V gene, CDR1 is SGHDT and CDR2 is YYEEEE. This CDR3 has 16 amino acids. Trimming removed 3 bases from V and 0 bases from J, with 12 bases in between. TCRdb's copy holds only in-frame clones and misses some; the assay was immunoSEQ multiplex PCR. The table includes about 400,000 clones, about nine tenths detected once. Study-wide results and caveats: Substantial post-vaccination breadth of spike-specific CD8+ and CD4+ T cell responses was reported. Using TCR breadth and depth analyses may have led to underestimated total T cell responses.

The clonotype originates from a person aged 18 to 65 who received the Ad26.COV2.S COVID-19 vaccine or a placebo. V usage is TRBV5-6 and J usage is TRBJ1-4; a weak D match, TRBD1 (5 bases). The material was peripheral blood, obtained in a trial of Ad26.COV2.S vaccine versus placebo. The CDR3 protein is CASSWGPAATNEKLFF. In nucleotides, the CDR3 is TGTGCCAGCAGCTGGGGCCCGGCTGCAACTAATGAAAAACTGTTTTTT.